The T cell receptor (beta chain) under discussion was sequenced for a study of blood T cells in healthy people across ages. General observations from the study: Per million T cells, the diversity of TCR beta decreased roughly linearly as age advanced.

Comment on this clonotype: Its target is unknown.

Healthy Russian Caucasian donors spanned ages about 6 to 100 years. Peripheral blood from each donor was collected in a volume of approximately 9.5 milliliters. Isolation recovered at least 6 million PBMCs from every sample. The length of the CDR3 is 12 residues. The V gene's germline CDR1 is KGHDR and CDR2 SFDVKD. A second PCR, run for about 7 to 11 cycles, used a sample-barcoded 5' primer plus a J-beta primer mix. A single record per CDR3 protein comes from TCRdb applying MiXCR to the 5' RACE reads. Of 1,500,000 or so distinct CDR3 sequences in the sample, about 45% were seen once. V and J are TRBV24-1 and TRBJ2-4; no firm D call. With the DNA end fitting TRBJ2-7 better, the J assignment may be wrong. This TCR was recovered from a woman in her late teens or twenties in good health. Sequenced sample: blood. The chain's CDR3 is CATSDGHYEQYF. CDR3 nucleotides: TGTGCCACCAGTGACGGTCACTACGAGCAGTACTTC.